Below, 16 T cell receptor beta chains from the same sample are listed, as sequenced in a study of shared clonotypes between healthy human individuals. TCRdb keeps only in-frame clones here, not all; method: immunoSEQ multiplex PCR. The sample shows 2,500,000 or so clones, over 85% of them seen only once. Sequencing was performed on naive CD4+ T cells from PBMCs. Documented subset: CD45RA+ positively selected. Receptors originate from a man between 18 and 35 years old in good health. Some clones in this sample may be carry-over from other donors' samples.

The genes are TRBV29-1 and TRBJ1-1; D unclear. Germline CDR1 and CDR2: SQVTM and ANQGSEA. CDR3 length: 13 amino acids. The V end lost 7 bases, the J end lost 0 bases, and 12 bases lay between the germline ends. The CDR3 loop reads CSGETSMNTEAFF. The CDR3 DNA is TGCAGCGGGGAGACCTCAATGAACACTGAAGCTTTCTTT.

This chain uses TRBV5-1 with TRBJ2-1, with 8 bases lining up with TRBD2. V dropped 4 bases and J dropped 4; count of bases not matched to a gene: 7. Germline V gives CDR1 SGHRS, CDR2 YFSETQ. This CDR3 has 15 amino acids. CDR3: CASSVGLVAYNEQFF. The CDR3, as DNA: TGCGCCAGCAGCGTGGGACTAGTAGCATACAATGAGCAGTTCTTC.

The gene calls are TRBV5-6 and TRBJ2-7; unclear D gene. The CDR3 runs 11 residues. Germline loops: CDR1 SGHDT, CDR2 YYEEEE. The ends were cut back, 3 bases at V and 9 bases at J, with 10 bases in the middle. Here the CDR3 DNA reads TGTGCCAGCAGCTCCAGACAACGGCAGTACTTC. It yields the protein CASSSRQRQYF.

The chain employs TRBV11-3 and TRBJ2-7, with a weak D call TRBD2 (6 bases). The V gene's germline CDR1 is SGHNT and CDR2 YENEEA. The CDR3 consists of 15 residues. V dropped 6 bases and J dropped 3 bases, with 18 bases sitting between them. CDR3 DNA sequence: TGTGCCAGCAGTCCCGGGAGCCCTGCCAACTACGAGCAGTACTTC. Translated, it gives CASSPGSPANYEQYF.

The chain is built from TRBV5-1 and TRBJ2-5; 9 nucleotides agree with TRBD1. Trimming took 4 bases from V and 1 from J; bases not matched to a gene: 5. The length of the CDR3 is 15 residues. Germline values: CDR1 SGHRS, CDR2 YFSETQ. The CDR3 sequence is CASSIRDRVQETQYF. The CDR3 nucleotides are TGCGCCAGCAGCATCCGGGACAGGGTCCAAGAGACCCAGTACTTC.

This rearrangement joins TRBV7-8 to TRBJ2-2, with 8 bases identical to TRBD2. The CDR3 loop spans 14 amino acids. Trimming removed 5 bases from V and 6 bases from J; junction bases left unmatched: 5. CDR1 SGHVS and CDR2 FQNEAQ come from the germline V gene. The CDR3 DNA follows: TGTGCCAGCAGCCCTGGACTAGCATCCGGGGAGCTGTTTTTT. It codes for CASSPGLASGELFF.

The chain has TRBV28 and TRBJ2-7; 12 nucleotides agree with TRBD1. The J segment lost 5 bases and the V segment lost 1 base, leaving 6 bases of the junction unmatched. Germline CDR1 and CDR2: MDHEN and SYDVKM. The CDR3 length is 16 residues. CDR3 region: CASSLFRDRGRNEQYF. The CDR3 DNA is TGTGCCAGCAGTTTATTCAGGGACAGGGGGCGCAACGAGCAGTACTTC.

V is TRBV27 and J is TRBJ1-1; the D is unclear. This CDR3 has 14 amino acids. Trimming shortened V by 7 bases and J by 5 bases, and 17 bases separated the two germline ends. Germline loops: CDR1 MNHEY, CDR2 SMNVEV (reference sequence). The CDR3 is CASKSGALWTEAFF. Here the CDR3 DNA reads TGTGCCAGCAAATCTGGAGCGTTGTGGACTGAAGCTTTCTTT.

This clone was recorded only once. One end of the junction varies from germline; a read error may be responsible. The gene calls are TRBV4-3 and TRBJ2-1; D remains unclear. The germline CDR1 and CDR2 sequences are LGHNA and YSLEER. The CDR3 consists of 15 residues. The CDR3 nucleotides read TGCGCCAGCAGTCAAGACGGAAACTCCTACAATGAGCAGTTCTTC. Protein: CASSQDGNSYNEQFF.

The chain links TRBV19 to TRBJ1-2, with D perhaps TRBD1 (5 bases). Germline V gene sequence: CDR1 LNHDA, CDR2 SQIVND (reference sequence). CDR3 size: 13 residues. The V and J ends lost 4 bases and 4 bases respectively, with 10 bases between them. CDR3: CASSTGRGYGYTF. The CDR3 nucleotides read TGTGCCAGTAGTACAGGAAGGGGCTATGGCTACACCTTC.

A word on this clone: Other DNA sequences in this specimen translate into the identical CDR3. The chain recombines TRBV5-1 with TRBJ1-4; the D gene is possibly TRBD1 (5 bases). Germline V lookup: CDR1 SGHRS, CDR2 YFSETQ. V lost 5 bases to trimming and J lost 4 bases, with 12 bases between them. CDR3 length: 14 amino acids. The CDR3 is CASRRDGRNEKLFF. For the CDR3, the DNA is TGCGCCAGCAGAAGGGACGGGCGTAATGAAAAACTGTTTTTT.

The chain links TRBV9 to TRBJ2-7; TRBD2 is a possible D gene (11 bases). CDR3 length: 19 residues. Trimming shortened V by 3 bases and J by 9 bases, and 34 bases separated the two germline ends. Germline CDR1 and CDR2: SGDLS and YYNGEE. Here the CDR3 reads CASSAPGQGDGTSGVGQYF. CDR3 bases: TGTGCCAGCAGCGCTCCTGGACAGGGGGACGGGACTAGCGGAGTTGGGCAGTACTTC. The full variable domain, completed using reference TRBV9 and TRBJ2-7, is DSGVTQTPKHLITATGQRVTLRCSPRSGDLSVYWYQQSLDQGLQFLIQYYNGEERAKGNILERFSAQQFPDLHSELNLSSLELGDSALYFCASSAPGQGDGTSGVGQYFGPGTRLTVT.

The V gene is TRBV19, the J gene TRBJ1-1, with 7 bases aligning to TRBD1. The germline V gene encodes CDR1 LNHDA and CDR2 SQIVND (reference sequence). CDR3 length: 15 amino acids. V trimming: 3 bases; J trimming: 3 bases; junction bases outside the gene matches: 7. CDR3 sequence: CASSMFGRGYTEAFF. CDR3 nucleotides: TGTGCCAGTAGTATGTTTGGCAGGGGGTACACTGAAGCTTTCTTT.

For the CDR3, the DNA is TGTGCCTGGAGTGAGGGGAGCGGGTCGGGTTATGACACTGAAGCTTTCTTT. Its protein is CAWSEGSGSGYDTEAFF. The chain recombines TRBV30 with TRBJ1-1; a possible D gene is TRBD1 (5 bases). The V and J ends lost 1 base and 3 bases respectively, with 21 bases between them. CDR3 length equals 17 residues. The germline V gene has CDR1 GTSNPN and CDR2 SVGIG (reference sequence).

The chain has TRBV18 and TRBJ1-1; 10 nucleotides agree with TRBD1. The V gene's germline CDR1 is KGHSH and CDR2 LQKENI. CDR3 length: 16 residues. V lost 3 bases and J lost 3; bases outside the gene matches: 7. Written as DNA, the CDR3 is TGTGCCAGCTCACCCGGGGGGACAGGGGTATACACTGAAGCTTTCTTT. It encodes CASSPGGTGVYTEAFF.

This clone has just a few counts. The genes are TRBV14 and TRBJ2-5, with D possibly TRBD2 on 6 matching bases. The germline CDR1 and CDR2 sequences are SGHDN and FVKESK. Deletions cut 5 bases from V and 3 bases from J, with 10 bases between. The CDR3 spans 13 residues. This chain's CDR3 is CASSRDLEETQYF. CDR3 sequence (DNA): TGTGCCAGCAGCAGGGACTTAGAAGAGACCCAGTACTTC.